This T cell receptor beta chain was recorded in a study of blood T cell repertoires in COVID-19. Between the trimmed V and J ends, which lost 0 bases and 8 bases, there was a span of 13 bases. The CDR3 extends over 15 amino acids. CDR1 is LGHNA and CDR2 is YNFKEQ in the germline V gene. In the authors' methods: Estimation of nucleated cell counts was performed using reference gene primer amplification. Clones were read by immunoSEQ multiplex PCR, and TCRdb kept only the in-frame ones, dropping some. That table is the source of V, J and clone size, and D and trimming were worked out from the DNA. The table records approximately 350,000 clones, 70% to 90% of them present only once.

This clonotype was sampled from a woman aged 60-75 years with COVID-19, enrolled during active disease. The chain carries TRBV4-2 and TRBJ1-4; tentative D call: TRBD1 (5 bases). Sequencing was carried out using peripheral blood. CDR3 in DNA: TGTGCCAGCAGCCAAGAGTCGAGGGGAGGAGAAAAACTGTTTTTT. Protein sequence: CASSQESRGGEKLFF.